These T cell receptor delta chains were read from a single sample in a study of Vδ1+ human thymocytes. TCRdb fed the multiplex PCR reads into CATT to redo clone calling. In the table there are some 55,000 delta-chain clones, about 16% of which are singletons. The sample was Vdelta1+ gamma-delta thymocytes from the thymus. The source of these receptors is a boy in the first two years of life who had congenital heart surgery. CDR3s include the opening cysteine and the closing phenylalanine or tryptophan. The D gene is left open where the match is weak. The size entry is marked missing in some rows and otherwise reads once, few, many or a size class.

-,few,TRDV1,TRDJ1,TGTGCTCTTGGGGAACCGAACTTCCTACGGGGGATACCACACACCGATAAACTCATCTTT,CALGEPNFLRGIPHTDKLIF
-,few,TRDV1,TRDJ1,TGTGCTCTTGGGGAAAACTCCGCCTCTAAGTACTGGGCCGATAAACTCATCTTT,CALGENSASKYWADKLIF
-,few,TRDV1,TRDJ2,TGTGCTCTTGGGGAACTAGGAGCACAACTCTTCTTT,CALGELGAQLFF
TRDD3,few,TRDV1,TRDJ1,TGTGCTCTTGGGGAACTAGTTCCCACTCGACTGGGGGATAATGCGTACACCGATAAACTCATCTTT,CALGELVPTRLGDNAYTDKLIF
TRDD3,-,TRDV1,TRDJ1,TGTGCTCTTGGGGAGACCCCTTCTTTTTACTGGGGACGCCGGGGGGACACCGATAAACTCATCTTT,CALGETPSFYWGRRGDTDKLIF
TRDD3,few,TRDV1,TRDJ1,TGTGCTCTTGGGGAACTGGGGGATAGGACCGATAAACTCATCTTT,CALGELGDRTDKLIF
TRDD3,-,TRDV1,TRDJ1,TGTGCTCTTGGGGAACAGGGACTGGGGGGCCCCACCGATAAACTCATCTTT,CALGEQGLGGPTDKLIF
TRDD3,-,TRDV1,TRDJ1,TGTGCTCTTGGGGACTCTACAATCTGGGGGAAGAGAGCCGATAAACTCATCTTT,CALGDSTIWGKRADKLIF
-,-,TRDV1,TRDJ1,TGTGCTCTTGGCCTTATAGGGCGGGGCCCTTCTCGGTACACCGATAAACTCATCTTT,CALGLIGRGPSRYTDKLIF
-,few,TRDV1,TRDJ1,TGTGCTCTTGGGGACTGCGGGTACACCGATAAGCTCATCTTT,CALGDCGYTDKLIF
-,-,TRDV1,TRDJ1,TGTGCTCTTGGGGAACCGGCCTTCCTTAATTCGGTACTGGGGGGGGGGTACACCGATAAACTCATCTTT,CALGEPAFLNSVLGGGYTDKLIF
-,-,TRDV1,TRDJ1,TGTGCTCTTGGGGAACTACCTCGAAACCTAAAGGGGATGAAGGATTTTCACACCGATAAACTCATCTTT,CALGELPRNLKGMKDFHTDKLIF
-,-,TRDV1,TRDJ1,TGTGCTCTTGGGGACCCACTTCCTAGTGGCACTTGGGGGACAGACGCGTACACCGATAAACTCATCTTT,CALGDPLPSGTWGTDAYTDKLIF
-,-,TRDV1,TRDJ1,TGTGCTCTTGGGGTTTCCCCCCTCTGGGCCCCCCTTAGCACCGATAAACTCATCTTT,CALGVSPLWAPLSTDKLIF
TRDD3,few,TRDV1,TRDJ1,TGTGCTCTTGGGGATTCCCTACTGGGGGACCACACCGATAAACTCATCTTT,CALGDSLLGDHTDKLIF
-,few,TRDV1,TRDJ1,TGTGCTCTTGGGAACACCTTCCTTCACGTACTGGGGGATAAACTCATCTTT,CALGNTFLHVLGDKLIF
-,-,TRDV1,TRDJ1,TGTGCTCTTGACCACCGGCCTTCCTACGCCTTACTGGGGGTTACGTACACCGATAAACTCATCTTT,CALDHRPSYALLGVTYTDKLIF
-,few,TRDV1,TRDJ1,TGTGCTCTTGGGGTACCCTTCCGCGTGGTGGGGGACACCGATAAACTCATCTTT,CALGVPFRVVGDTDKLIF
TRDD2,-,TRDV1,TRDJ1,TGTGCTCTTGGGGAACCTGGATACTTCCTACATGAGCCTGCCCACACCGATAAACTCATCTTT,CALGEPGYFLHEPAHTDKLIF
-,-,TRDV1,TRDJ1,TGTGCTCTTGGGGAACTCCCAGGCCGGGGTTGGGGGTCCAACAGGAGATATAAACTCATCTTT,CALGELPGRGWGSNRRYKLIF
TRDD3,-,TRDV1,TRDJ1,TGTGCTCTTGGGGATCTTCACTGGGGGATACGTCTTACCGATAAACTCATCTTT,CALGDLHWGIRLTDKLIF
TRDD3,few,TRDV1,TRDJ1,TGTGCTCTTGGGGAACTCGGGGGATACACCGATAAACTCATCTTT,CALGELGGYTDKLIF
-,-,TRDV1,TRDJ1,TGTGCTCTTGGGGAACTGCTCGTCCCACCCGATAAACTCATCTTT,CALGELLVPPDKLIF
TRDD2,-,TRDV1,TRDJ1,TGTGCTCTTGGGCCCCGCCTTCCTACTCGCCGGGACACGAGGACCGATAAACTCATCTTT,CALGPRLPTRRDTRTDKLIF
TRDD3,-,TRDV1,TRDJ1,TGTGCTCTTGGGGAACCCTTCCTAACCTGGGGGATACGAGCCGATAAACTCATCTTT,CALGEPFLTWGIRADKLIF
TRDD3,few,TRDV1,TRDJ1,TGTGCTCTTGGGAGTACTCCTACCTTGGGGGATACCGATAAACTCATCTTT,CALGSTPTLGDTDKLIF
TRDD3,few,TRDV1,TRDJ1,TGTGCTCTTGGGGAACTTATCCCGGAGCCTTCCGCCGTACTGGGGGAGCCGAGGTGCACCGATAAACTCATCTTT,CALGELIPEPSAVLGEPRCTDKLIF
TRDD3,-,TRDV1,TRDJ1,TGTGCTCTTGGGGAACTCGTGGGGGATACCCCGTACACCGATAAACTCATCTTT,CALGELVGDTPYTDKLIF
TRDD2,-,TRDV1,TRDJ1,TGTGCTCTTGGGGAAAGGCCCTTCCTACGATCCATGGGGGACCACACCGATAAACTCATCTTT,CALGERPFLRSMGDHTDKLIF
TRDD3,few,TRDV1,TRDJ2,TGTGCTCTTGGGGAACTCGAACCTACTTGGTGGGGGATGTTTGCAGGTTTGACAGCACAACTCTTCTTT,CALGELEPTWWGMFAGLTAQLFF
TRDD2,few,TRDV1,TRDJ1,TGTGCTCTTGGGCCCCGTCCCTTCCTACGTCTGGGCCACGATAAACTCATCTTT,CALGPRPFLRLGHDKLIF